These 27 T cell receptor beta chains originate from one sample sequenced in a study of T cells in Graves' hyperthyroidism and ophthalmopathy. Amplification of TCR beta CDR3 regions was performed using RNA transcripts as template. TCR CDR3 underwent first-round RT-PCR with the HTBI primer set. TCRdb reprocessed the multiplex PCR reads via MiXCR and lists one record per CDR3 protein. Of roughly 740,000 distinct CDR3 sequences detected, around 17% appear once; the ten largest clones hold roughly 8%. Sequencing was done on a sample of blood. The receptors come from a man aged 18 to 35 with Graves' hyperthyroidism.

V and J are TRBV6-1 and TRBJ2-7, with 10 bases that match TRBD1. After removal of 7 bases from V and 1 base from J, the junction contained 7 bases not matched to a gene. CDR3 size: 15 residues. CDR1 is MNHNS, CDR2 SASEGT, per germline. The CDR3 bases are TGTGCCAGCAACCCCGGGACAGGGGTTTCCTACGAGCAGTACTTC. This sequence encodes CASNPGTGVSYEQYF.

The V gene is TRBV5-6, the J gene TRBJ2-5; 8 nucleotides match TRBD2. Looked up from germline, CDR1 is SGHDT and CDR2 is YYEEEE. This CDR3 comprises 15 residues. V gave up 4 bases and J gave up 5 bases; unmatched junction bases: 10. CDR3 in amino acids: CASSRRKRERETQYF. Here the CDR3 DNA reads TGTGCCAGCAGCCGCCGGAAGCGGGAGCGTGAGACCCAGTACTTC.

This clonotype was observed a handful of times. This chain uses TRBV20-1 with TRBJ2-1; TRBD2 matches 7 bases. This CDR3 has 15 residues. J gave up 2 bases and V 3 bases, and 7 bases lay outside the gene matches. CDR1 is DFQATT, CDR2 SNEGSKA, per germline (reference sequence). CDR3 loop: CSASRRGEPYNEQFF. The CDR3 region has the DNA TGCAGTGCTAGCCGTCGGGGGGAGCCCTACAATGAGCAGTTCTTC.

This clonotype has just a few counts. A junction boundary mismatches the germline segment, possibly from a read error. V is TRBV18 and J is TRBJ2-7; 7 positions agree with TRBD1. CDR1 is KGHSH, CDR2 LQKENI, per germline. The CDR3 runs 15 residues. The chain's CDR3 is CASSPPDRASYEQYF. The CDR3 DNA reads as TGTGCCAGCTCGCCACCCGACAGGGCCTCCTACGAGCAGTACTTC.

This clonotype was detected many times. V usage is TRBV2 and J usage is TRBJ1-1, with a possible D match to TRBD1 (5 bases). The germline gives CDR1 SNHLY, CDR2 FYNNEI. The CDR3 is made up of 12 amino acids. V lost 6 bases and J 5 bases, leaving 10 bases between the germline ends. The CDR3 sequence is CASSGRQTEAFF. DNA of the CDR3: TGTGCCAGCAGCGGTCGACAGACTGAAGCTTTCTTT.

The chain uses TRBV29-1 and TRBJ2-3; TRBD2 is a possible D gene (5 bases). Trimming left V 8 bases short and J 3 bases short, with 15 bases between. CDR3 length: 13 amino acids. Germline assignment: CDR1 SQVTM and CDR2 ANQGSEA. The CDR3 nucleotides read TGCAGCCTTAGAGGGCGAAATACAGATACGCAGTATTTT. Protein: CSLRGRNTDTQYF.

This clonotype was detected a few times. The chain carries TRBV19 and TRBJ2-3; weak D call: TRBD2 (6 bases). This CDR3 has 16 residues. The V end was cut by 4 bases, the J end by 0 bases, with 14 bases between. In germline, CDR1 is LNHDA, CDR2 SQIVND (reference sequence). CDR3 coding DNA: TGTGCCAGTAGTAACCCGGGGAGCGGGAGCACAGATACGCAGTATTTT. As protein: CASSNPGSGSTDTQYF.

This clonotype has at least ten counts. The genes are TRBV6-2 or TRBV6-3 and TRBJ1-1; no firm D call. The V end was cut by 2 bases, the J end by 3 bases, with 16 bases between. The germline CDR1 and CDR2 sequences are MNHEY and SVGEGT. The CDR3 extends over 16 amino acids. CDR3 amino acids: CASSYVWKAQYTEAFF. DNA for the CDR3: TGTGCCAGCAGTTACGTGTGGAAGGCCCAATACACTGAAGCTTTCTTT.

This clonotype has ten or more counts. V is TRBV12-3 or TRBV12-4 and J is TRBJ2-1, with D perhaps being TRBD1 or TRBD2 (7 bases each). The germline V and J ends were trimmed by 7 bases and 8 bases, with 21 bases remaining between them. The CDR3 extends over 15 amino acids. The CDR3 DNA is TGTGCCAGCACCAGGGGGGAGGGACGTCTGGATGAGCAGTTCTTC. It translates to CASTRGEGRLDEQFF.

CDR3 nucleotides: TGTGCCAGCAGCCTGAAAGCGGGAGGGCCCTCAGAGACCCAGTACTTC. This codes for CASSLKAGGPSETQYF. The V and J genes are TRBV5-4 and TRBJ2-5; TRBD2 matches at 10 bases. After removal of 4 bases from V and 4 bases from J, the junction contained 10 bases not matched to a gene. This CDR3 region has 16 residues. Per the germline V gene, CDR1 is SGHNT and CDR2 is YYREEE (reference sequence). Supplemented by reference TRBV5-4 and TRBJ2-5, the full variable domain reads ETGVTQSPTHLIKTRGQQVTLRCSSQSGHNTVSWYQQALGQGPQFIFQYYREEENGRGNFPPRFSGLQFPNYSSELNVNALELDDSALYLCASSLKAGGPSETQYFGPGTRLLVL.

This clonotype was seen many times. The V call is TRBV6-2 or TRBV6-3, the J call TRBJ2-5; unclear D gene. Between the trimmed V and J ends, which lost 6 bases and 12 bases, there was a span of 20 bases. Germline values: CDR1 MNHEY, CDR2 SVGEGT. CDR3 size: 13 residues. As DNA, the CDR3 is TGTGCCAGCAGCCCCCCCGGGCAGGCCGCCAAGTACTTC. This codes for CASSPPGQAAKYF.

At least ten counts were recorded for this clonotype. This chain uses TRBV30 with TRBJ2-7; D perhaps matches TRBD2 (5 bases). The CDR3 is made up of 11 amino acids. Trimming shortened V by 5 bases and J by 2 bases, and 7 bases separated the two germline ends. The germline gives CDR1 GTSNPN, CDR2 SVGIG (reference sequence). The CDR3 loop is CAWDGTYEQYF. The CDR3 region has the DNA TGTGCCTGGGACGGGACCTACGAGCAGTACTTC.

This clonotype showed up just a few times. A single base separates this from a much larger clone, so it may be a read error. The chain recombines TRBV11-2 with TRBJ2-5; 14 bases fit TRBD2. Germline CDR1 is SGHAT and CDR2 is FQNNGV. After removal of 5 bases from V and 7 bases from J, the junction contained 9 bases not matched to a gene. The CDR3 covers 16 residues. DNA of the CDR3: TGTGCCAGCAGCCCCGGGACTAGCGGGAGCGGAGGGACCCAGTACTTC. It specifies CASSPGTSGSGGTQYF.

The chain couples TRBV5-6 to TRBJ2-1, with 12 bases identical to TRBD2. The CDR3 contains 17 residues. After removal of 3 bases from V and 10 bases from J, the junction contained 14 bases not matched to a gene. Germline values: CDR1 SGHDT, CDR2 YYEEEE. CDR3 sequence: CASSWRTSGVPRSEQFF. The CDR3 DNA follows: TGTGCCAGCAGCTGGCGGACTAGCGGGGTCCCGCGGTCGGAGCAGTTCTTC. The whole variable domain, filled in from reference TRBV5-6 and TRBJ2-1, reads DAGVTQSPTHLIKTRGQQVTLRCSPKSGHDTVSWYQQALGQGPQFIFQYYEEEERQRGNFPDRFSGHQFPNYSSELNVNALLLGDSALYLCASSWRTSGVPRSEQFFGPGTRLTVL.

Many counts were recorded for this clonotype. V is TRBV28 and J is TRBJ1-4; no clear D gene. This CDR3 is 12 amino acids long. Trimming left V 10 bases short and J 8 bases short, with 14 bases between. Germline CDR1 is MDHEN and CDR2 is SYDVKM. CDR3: CATVDWREKLFF. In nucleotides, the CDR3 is TGTGCCACCGTTGACTGGAGAGAAAAACTGTTTTTT.

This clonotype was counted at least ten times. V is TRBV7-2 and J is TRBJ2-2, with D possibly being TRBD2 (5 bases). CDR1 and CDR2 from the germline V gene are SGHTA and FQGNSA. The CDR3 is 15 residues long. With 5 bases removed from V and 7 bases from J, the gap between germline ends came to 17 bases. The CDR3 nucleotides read TGTGCCAGCAGCCCAAGGTCGGAGGATAACGGGGAGCTGTTTTTT. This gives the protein CASSPRSEDNGELFF.

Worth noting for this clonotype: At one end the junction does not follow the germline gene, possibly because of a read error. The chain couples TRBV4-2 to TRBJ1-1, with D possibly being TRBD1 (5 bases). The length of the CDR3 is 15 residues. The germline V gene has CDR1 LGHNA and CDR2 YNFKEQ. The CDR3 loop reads CASSQRPEGNTEASF. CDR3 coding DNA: TGTGCCAGCAGCCAAAGGCCCGAGGGGAACACTGAAGCTTCCTTT.

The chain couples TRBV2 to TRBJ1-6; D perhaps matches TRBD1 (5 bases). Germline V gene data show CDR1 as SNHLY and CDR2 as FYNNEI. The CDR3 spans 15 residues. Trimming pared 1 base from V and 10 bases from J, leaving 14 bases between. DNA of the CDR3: TGTGCCAGCAGTGAAGGACGGGCAGGGTGGTCACCCCTCCACTTT. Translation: CASSEGRAGWSPLHF.

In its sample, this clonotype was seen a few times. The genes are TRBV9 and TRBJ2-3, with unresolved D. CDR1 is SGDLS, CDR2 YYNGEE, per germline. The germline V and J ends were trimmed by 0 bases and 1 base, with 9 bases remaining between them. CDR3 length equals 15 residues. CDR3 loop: CASSVDSLRTDTQYF. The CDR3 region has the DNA TGTGCCAGCAGCGTAGATAGTCTTCGCACAGATACGCAGTATTTT.

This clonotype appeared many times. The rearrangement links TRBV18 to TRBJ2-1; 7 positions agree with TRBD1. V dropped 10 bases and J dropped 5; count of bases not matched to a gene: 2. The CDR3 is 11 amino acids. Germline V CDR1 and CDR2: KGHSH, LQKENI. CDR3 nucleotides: TGTGCCACAGACAGGGACAATGAGCAGTTCTTC. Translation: CATDRDNEQFF.

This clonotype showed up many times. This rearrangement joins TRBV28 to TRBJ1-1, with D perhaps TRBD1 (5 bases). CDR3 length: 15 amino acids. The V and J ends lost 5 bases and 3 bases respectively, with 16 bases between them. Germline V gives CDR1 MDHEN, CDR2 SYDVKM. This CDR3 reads CASSLLRDPYTEAFF. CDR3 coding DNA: TGTGCCAGCAGTCTTCTCCGGGACCCTTACACTGAAGCTTTCTTT.

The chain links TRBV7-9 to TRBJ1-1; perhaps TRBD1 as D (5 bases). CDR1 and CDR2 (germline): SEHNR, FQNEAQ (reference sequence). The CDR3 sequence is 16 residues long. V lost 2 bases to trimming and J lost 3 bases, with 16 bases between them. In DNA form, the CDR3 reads TGTGCCAGCAGCTTATCATTCGGGGACGGCGACACTGAAGCTTTCTTT. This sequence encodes CASSLSFGDGDTEAFF.

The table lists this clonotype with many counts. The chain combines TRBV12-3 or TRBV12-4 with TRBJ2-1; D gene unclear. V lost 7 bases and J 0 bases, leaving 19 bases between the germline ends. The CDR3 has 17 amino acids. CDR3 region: CASKQDWAPSSYNEQFF. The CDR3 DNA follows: TGTGCCAGCAAACAAGACTGGGCGCCTAGCTCCTACAATGAGCAGTTCTTC.

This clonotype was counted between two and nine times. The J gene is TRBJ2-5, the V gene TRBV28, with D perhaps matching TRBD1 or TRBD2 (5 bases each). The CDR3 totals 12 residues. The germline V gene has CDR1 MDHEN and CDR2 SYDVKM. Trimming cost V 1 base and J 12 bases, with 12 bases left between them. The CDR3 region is CASSLFLGVEYF. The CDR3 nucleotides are TGTGCCAGCAGTTTATTCTTGGGGGTTGAGTACTTC.

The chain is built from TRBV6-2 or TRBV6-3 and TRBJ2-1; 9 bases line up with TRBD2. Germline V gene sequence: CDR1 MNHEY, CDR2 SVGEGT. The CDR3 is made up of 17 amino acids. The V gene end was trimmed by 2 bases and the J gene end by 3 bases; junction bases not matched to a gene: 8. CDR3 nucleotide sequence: TGTGCCAGCAGTTACGAGGCGGGAGGGCCTCTCTACAATGAGCAGTTCTTC. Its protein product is CASSYEAGGPLYNEQFF.

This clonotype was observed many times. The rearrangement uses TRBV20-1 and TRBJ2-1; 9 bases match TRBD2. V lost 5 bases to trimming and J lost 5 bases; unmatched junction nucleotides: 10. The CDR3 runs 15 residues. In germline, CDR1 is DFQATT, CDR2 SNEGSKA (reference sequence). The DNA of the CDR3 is TGCAGTGCTTCGTTACGGGCTAGCGGGAACAATGAGCAGTTCTTC. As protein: CSASLRASGNNEQFF.

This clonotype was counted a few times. The CDR3 sequence is CASTAGIWYSNQPQHF. CDR3 sequence (DNA): TGTGCCAGCACTGCAGGGATTTGGTATAGCAATCAGCCCCAGCATTTT. The chain employs TRBV6-1 and TRBJ1-5; tentatively, D is TRBD1 (5 bases). Germline V gives CDR1 MNHNS, CDR2 SASEGT. Trimming shortened V by 7 bases and J by 0 bases, and 16 bases separated the two germline ends. CDR3 length equals 16 residues.